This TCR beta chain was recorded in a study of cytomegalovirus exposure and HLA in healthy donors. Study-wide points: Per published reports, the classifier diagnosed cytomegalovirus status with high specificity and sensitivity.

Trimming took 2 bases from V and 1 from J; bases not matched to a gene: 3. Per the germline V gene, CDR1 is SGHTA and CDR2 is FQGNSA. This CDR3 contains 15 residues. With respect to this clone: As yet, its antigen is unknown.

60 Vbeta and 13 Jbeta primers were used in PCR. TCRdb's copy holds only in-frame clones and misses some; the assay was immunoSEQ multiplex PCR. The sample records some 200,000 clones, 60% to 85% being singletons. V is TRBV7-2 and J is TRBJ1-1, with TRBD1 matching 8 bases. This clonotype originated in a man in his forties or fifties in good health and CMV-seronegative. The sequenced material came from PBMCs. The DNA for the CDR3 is TGTGCCAGCAGCTTACGGACAGGGACGAACACTGAAGCTTTCTTT. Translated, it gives CASSLRTGTNTEAFF. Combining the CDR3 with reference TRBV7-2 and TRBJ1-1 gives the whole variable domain GAGVSQSPSNKVTEKGKDVELRCDPISGHTALYWYRQSLGQGLEFLIYFQGNSAPDKSGLPSDRFSAERTGGSVSTLTIQRTQQEDSAVYLCASSLRTGTNTEAFFGQGTRLTVV.